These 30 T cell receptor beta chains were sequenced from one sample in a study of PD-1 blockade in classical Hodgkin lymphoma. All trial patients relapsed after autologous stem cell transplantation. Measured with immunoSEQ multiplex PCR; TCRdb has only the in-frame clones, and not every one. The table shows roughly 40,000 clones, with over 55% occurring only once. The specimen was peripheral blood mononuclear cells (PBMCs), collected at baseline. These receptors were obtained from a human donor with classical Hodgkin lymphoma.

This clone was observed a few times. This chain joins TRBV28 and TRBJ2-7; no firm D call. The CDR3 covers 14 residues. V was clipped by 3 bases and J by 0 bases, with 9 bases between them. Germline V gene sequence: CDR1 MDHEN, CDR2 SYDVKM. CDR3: CASSFAHSSYEQYF. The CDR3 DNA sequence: TGTGCCAGCAGTTTTGCACACAGCTCCTACGAGCAGTACTTC. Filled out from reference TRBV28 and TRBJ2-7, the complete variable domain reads DVKVTQSSRYLVKRTGEKVFLECVQDMDHENMFWYRQDPGLGLRLIYFSYDVKMKEKGDIPEGYSVSREKKERFSLILESASTNQTSMYLCASSFAHSSYEQYFGPGTRLTVT.

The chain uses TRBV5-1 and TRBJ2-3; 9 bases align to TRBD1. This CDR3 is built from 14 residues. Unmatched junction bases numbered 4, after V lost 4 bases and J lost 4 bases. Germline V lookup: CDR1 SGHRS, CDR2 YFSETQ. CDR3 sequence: CASSAGQGADTQYF. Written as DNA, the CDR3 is TGCGCCAGCAGCGCGGGACAGGGTGCAGATACGCAGTATTTT.

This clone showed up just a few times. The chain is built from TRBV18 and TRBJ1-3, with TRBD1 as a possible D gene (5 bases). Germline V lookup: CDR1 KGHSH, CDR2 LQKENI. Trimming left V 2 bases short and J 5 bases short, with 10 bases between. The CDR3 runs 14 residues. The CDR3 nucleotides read TGTGCCAGCTCACCAGGGGACTGGAGAAACACCATATATTTT. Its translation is CASSPGDWRNTIYF.

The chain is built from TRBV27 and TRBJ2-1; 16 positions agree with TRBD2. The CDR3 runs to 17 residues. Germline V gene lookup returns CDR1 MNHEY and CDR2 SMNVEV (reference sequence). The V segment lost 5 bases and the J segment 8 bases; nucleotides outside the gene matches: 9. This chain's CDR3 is CASSTPGLAGGPDEQFF. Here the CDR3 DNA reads TGTGCCAGCAGTACGCCGGGACTAGCGGGGGGGCCGGATGAGCAGTTCTTC.

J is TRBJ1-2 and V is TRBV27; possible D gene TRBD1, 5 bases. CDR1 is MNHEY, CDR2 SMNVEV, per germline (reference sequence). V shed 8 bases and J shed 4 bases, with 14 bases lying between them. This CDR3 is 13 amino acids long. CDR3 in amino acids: CASADTGPYGYTF. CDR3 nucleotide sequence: TGTGCCAGCGCGGATACAGGCCCCTATGGCTACACCTTC.

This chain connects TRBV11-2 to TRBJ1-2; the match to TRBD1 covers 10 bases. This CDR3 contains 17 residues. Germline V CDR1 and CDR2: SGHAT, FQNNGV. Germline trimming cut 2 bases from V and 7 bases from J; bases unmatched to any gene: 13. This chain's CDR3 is CASSLRPEGQGYGGYTF. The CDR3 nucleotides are TGTGCCAGCAGCTTACGTCCCGAGGGACAGGGGTATGGTGGCTACACCTTC.

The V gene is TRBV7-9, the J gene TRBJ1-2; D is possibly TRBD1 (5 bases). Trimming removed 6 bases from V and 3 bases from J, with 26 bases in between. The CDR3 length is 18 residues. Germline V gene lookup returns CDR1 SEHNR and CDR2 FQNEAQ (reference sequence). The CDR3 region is CASRSLLLQGAFDYGYTF. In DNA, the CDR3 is TGTGCCAGCAGAAGTCTCTTATTGCAGGGAGCCTTTGACTATGGCTACACCTTC.

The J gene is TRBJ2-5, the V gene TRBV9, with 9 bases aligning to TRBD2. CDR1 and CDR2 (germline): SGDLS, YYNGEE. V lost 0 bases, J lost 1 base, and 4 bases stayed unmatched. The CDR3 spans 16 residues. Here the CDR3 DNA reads TGTGCCAGCAGCGTAGCTGGGCGGGGGGGCCAAGAGACCCAGTACTTC. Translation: CASSVAGRGGQETQYF. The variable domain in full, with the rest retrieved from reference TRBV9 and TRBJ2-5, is DSGVTQTPKHLITATGQRVTLRCSPRSGDLSVYWYQQSLDQGLQFLIQYYNGEERAKGNILERFSAQQFPDLHSELNLSSLELGDSALYFCASSVAGRGGQETQYFGPGTRLLVL.

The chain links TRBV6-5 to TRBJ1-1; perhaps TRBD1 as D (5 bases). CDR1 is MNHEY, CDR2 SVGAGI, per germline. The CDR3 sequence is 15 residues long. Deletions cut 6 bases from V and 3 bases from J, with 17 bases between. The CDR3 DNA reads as TGTGCCAGCAGCCCCCGCGGAGGGGCGGACACTGAAGCTTTCTTT. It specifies CASSPRGGADTEAFF.

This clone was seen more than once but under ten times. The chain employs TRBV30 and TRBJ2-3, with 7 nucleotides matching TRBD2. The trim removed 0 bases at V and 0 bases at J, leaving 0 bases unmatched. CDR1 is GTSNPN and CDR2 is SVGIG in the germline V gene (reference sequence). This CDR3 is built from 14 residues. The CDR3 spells CAWSVSGSTDTQYF. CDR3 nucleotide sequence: TGTGCCTGGAGTGTTAGCGGGAGCACAGATACGCAGTATTTT.

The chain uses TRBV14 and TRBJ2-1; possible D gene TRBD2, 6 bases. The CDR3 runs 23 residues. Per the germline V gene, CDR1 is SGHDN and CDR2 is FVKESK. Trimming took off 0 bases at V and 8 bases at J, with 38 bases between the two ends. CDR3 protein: CASSQDGRRGKGELVGGDDEQFF. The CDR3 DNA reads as TGTGCCAGCAGCCAAGATGGTCGTAGAGGTAAAGGGGAATTGGTGGGAGGCGACGATGAGCAGTTCTTC.

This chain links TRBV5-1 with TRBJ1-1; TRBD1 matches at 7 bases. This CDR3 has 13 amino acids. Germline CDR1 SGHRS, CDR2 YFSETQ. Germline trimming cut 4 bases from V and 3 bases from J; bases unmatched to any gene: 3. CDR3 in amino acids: CASSAQGHTEAFF. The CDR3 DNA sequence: TGCGCCAGCAGCGCACAGGGGCACACTGAAGCTTTCTTT.

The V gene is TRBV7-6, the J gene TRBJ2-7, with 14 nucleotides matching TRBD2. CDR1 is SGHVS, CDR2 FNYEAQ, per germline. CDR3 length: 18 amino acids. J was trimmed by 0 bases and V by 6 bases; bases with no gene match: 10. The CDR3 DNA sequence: TGTGCCAGCAGTCTAGGACTAGCGGGAGGAACTAGCTCCTACGAGCAGTACTTC. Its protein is CASSLGLAGGTSSYEQYF.

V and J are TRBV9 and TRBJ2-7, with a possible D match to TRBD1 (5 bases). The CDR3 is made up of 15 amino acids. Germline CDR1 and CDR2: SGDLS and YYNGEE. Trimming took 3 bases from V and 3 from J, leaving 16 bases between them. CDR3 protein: CASSESQGRNYEQYF. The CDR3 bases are TGTGCCAGCAGCGAGAGCCAGGGTAGAAACTACGAGCAGTACTTC.

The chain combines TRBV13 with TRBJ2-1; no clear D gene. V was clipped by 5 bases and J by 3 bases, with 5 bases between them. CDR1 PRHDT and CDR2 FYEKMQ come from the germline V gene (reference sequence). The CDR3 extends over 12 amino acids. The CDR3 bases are TGTGCCAGCAGCCCCGACTACAATGAGCAGTTCTTC. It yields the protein CASSPDYNEQFF.

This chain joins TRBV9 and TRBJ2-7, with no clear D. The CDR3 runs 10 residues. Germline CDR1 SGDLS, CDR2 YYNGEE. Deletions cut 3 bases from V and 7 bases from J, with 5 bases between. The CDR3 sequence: CASSGTEQYF. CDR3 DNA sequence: TGTGCCAGCAGCGGTACAGAGCAGTACTTC.

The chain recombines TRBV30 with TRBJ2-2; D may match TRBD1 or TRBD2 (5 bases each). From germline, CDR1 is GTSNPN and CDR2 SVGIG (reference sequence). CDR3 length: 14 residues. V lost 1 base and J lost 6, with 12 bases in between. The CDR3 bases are TGTGCCTGGAGTGCGGGACCCCAGGCCGGGGAGCTGTTTTTT. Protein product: CAWSAGPQAGELFF. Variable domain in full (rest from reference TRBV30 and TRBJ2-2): SQTIHQWPATLVQPVGSPLSLECTVEGTSNPNLYWYRQAAGRGLQLLFYSVGIGQISSEVPQNLSASRPQDRQFILSSKKLLLSDSGFYLCAWSAGPQAGELFFGEGSRLTVL.

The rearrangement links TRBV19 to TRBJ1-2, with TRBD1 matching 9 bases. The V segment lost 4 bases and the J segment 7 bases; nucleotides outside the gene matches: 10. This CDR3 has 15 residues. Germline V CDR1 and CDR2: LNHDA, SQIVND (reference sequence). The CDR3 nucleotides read TGTGCCAGTAGTAAGACCTGGACAGGGGAGAGTGGCTACACCTTC. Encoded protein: CASSKTWTGESGYTF.

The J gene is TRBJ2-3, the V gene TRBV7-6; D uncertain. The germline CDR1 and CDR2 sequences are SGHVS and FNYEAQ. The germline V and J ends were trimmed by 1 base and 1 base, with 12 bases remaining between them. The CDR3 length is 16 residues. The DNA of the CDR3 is TGTGCCAGCAGCTTAGAGGCCAGCCCTGGCACAGATACGCAGTATTTT. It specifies CASSLEASPGTDTQYF.

The CDR3 spells CASSSGVTDTQYF. CDR3 sequence (DNA): TGTGCCAGCAGTTCAGGGGTCACAGATACGCAGTATTTT. This rearrangement joins TRBV5-6 to TRBJ2-3, with D possibly TRBD1 on 6 matching bases. The CDR3 has 13 residues. Germline V gene data show CDR1 as SGHDT and CDR2 as YYEEEE. V was clipped by 5 bases and J by 2 bases, with 9 bases between them.

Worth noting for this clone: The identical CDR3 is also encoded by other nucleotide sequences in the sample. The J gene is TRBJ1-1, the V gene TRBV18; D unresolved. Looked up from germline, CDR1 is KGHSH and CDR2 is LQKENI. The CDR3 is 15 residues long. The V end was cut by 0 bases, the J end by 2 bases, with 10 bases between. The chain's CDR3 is CASSPPTLGNTEAFF. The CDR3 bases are TGTGCCAGCTCACCACCGACCCTCGGCAACACTGAAGCTTTCTTT. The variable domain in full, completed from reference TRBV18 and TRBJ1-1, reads NAGVMQNPRHLVRRRGQEARLRCSPMKGHSHVYWYRQLPEEGLKFMVYLQKENIIDESGMPKERFSAEFPKEGPSILRIQQVVRGDSAAYFCASSPPTLGNTEAFFGQGTRLTVV.

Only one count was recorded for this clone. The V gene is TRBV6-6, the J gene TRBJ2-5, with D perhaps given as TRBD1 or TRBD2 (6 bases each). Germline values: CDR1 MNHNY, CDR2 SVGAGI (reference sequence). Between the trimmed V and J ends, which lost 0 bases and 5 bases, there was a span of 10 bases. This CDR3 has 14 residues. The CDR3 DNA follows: TGTGCCAGCAGTTACTCGGGGGGCTCGGAGACCCAGTACTTC. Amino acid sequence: CASSYSGGSETQYF.

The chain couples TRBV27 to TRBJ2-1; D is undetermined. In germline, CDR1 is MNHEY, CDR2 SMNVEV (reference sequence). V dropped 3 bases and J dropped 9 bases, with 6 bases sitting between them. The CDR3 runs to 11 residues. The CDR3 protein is CASSFGGEQFF. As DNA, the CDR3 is TGTGCCAGCAGTTTCGGTGGTGAGCAGTTCTTC.

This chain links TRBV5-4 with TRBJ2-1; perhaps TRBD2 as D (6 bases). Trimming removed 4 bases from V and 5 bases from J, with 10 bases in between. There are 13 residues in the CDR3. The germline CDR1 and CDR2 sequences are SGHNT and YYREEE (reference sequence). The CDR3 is CASSRRANNEQFF. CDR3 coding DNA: TGTGCCAGCAGCCGGAGGGCCAACAATGAGCAGTTCTTC. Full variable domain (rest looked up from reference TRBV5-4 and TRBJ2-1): ETGVTQSPTHLIKTRGQQVTLRCSSQSGHNTVSWYQQALGQGPQFIFQYYREEENGRGNFPPRFSGLQFPNYSSELNVNALELDDSALYLCASSRRANNEQFFGPGTRLTVL.

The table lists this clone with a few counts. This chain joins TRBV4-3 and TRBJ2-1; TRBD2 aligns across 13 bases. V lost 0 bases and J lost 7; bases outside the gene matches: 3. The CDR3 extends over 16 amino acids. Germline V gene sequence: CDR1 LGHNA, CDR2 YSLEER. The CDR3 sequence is CASSQDSGLAGNEQFF. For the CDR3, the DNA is TGCGCCAGCAGCCAAGATTCGGGACTAGCGGGAAATGAGCAGTTCTTC.

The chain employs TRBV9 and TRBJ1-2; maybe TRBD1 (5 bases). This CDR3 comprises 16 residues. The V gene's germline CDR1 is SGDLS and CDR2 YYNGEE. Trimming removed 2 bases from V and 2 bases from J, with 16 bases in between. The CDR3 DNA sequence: TGTGCCAGCAGCGTGGGTGCTGGCGGGGGGAACTATGGCTACACCTTC. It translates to CASSVGAGGGNYGYTF.

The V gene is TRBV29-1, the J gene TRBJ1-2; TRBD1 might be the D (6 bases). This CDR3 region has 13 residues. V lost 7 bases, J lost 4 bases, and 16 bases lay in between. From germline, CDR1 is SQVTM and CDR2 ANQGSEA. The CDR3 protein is CSALGRGFYGYTF. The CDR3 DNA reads TGCAGCGCCCTTGGCAGGGGATTCTATGGCTACACCTTC.

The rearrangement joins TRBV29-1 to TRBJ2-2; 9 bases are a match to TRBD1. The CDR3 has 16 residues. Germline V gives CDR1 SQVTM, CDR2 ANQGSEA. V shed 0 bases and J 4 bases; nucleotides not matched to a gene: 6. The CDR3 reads CSVEDQTGGGTGELFF. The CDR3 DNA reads TGCAGCGTTGAAGACCAGACAGGGGGTGGCACCGGGGAGCTGTTTTTT.

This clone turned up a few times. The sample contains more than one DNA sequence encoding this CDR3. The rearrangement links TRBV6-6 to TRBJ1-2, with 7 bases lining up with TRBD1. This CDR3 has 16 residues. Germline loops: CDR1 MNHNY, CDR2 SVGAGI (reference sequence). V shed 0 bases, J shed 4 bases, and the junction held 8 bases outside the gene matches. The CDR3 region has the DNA TGTGCCAGCAGTTACTCGGACAGGATCACCGTCTATGGCTACACCTTC. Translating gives CASSYSDRITVYGYTF.

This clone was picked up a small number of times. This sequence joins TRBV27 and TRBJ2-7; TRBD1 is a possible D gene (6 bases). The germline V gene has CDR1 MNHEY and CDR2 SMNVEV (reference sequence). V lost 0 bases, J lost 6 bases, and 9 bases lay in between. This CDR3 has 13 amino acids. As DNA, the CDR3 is TGTGCCAGCAGTTTATCCAGGGGTGCCGAGCAGTACTTC. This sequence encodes CASSLSRGAEQYF.